Listed here is a single TCR beta chain. Its target is not known. The CDR3 has 19 residues. This record comes from a study of cytomegalovirus exposure and HLA in healthy donors. Donors likely had unrecorded immune exposures despite being nominally healthy when sampled. Study-wide points: A later analysis, which compared TCR beta chains of equal frequency, found the HLA-associated ones more clonally expanded.

In the PCR, 60 Vbeta and 13 Jbeta primers were used. Only in-frame clones appear in the TCRdb table, and some are missing; sequencing was by immunoSEQ multiplex PCR. The table lists fewer than 200,000 clones, roughly 84% of them singletons. The sequenced sample was PBMCs. The chain couples TRBV21-1 to TRBJ2-7; TRBD1 is the table's D call, not checked against the DNA. TRBV21-1 is classified as a pseudogene. The sequence came from a male donor in good health and CMV-seronegative. The CDR3 region has the DNA TGTGCCAGCAGCAAAGGCAGAACTTTCAGGGGGCGTTTAACCTACGAGCAGTACTTC. This gives the protein CASSKGRTFRGRLTYEQYF.